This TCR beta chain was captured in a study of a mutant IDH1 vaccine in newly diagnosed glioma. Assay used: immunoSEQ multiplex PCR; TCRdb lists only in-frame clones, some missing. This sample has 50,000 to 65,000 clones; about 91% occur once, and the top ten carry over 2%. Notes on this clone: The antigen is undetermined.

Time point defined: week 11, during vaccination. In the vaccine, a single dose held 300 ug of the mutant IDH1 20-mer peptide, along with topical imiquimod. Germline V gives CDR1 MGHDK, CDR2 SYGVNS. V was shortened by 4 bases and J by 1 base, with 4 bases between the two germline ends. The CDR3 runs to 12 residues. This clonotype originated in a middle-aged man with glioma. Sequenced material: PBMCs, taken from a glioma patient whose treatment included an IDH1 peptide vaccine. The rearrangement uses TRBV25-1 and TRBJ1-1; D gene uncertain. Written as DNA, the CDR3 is TGTGCCAGCAGTGGGCAGAACACTGAAGCTTTCTTT. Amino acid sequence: CASSGQNTEAFF.